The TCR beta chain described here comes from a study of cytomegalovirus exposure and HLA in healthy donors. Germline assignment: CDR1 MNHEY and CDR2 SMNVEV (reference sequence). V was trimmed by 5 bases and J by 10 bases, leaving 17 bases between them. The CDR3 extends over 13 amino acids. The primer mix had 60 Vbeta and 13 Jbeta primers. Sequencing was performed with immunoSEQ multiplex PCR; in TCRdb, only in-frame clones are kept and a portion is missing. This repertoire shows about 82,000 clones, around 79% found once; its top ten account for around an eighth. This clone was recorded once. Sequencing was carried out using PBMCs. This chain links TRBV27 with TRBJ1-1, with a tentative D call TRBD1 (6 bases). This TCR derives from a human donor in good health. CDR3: CASSPPGERLAFF. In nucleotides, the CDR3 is TGTGCCAGCAGTCCCCCAGGGGAGAGGCTAGCTTTCTTT.